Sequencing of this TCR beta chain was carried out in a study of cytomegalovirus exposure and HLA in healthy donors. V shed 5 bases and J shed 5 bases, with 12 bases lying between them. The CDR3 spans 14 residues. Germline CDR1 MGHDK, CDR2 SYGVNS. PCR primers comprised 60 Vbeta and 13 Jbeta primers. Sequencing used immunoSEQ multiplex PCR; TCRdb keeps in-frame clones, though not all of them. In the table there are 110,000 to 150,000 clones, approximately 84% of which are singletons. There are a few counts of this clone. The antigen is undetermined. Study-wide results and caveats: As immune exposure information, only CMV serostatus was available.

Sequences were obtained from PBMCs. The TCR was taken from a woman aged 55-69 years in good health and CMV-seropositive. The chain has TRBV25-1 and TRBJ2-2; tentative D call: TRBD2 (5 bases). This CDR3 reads CASSLLASTGELFF. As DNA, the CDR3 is TGTGCCAGCAGTCTTTTAGCGAGTACCGGGGAGCTGTTTTTT.